This passage covers 14 T cell receptor beta chains from one sample sequenced in a study of post-analysis software for immune sequencing data. cDNA libraries of TCR beta carried unique molecular identifiers. In TCRdb, the PCR reads were re-called with MiXCR into one record per CDR3 protein. The top ten hold about 10% of the sample, which has hundreds of thousands of distinct CDR3 sequences, 55% to 70% seen once. For these receptors, no antigen is known. Whole-study results and caveats: Included in a set of about 5 TRBV segments more frequent in patients than controls were TRBV5-6, TRBV5-1 and TRBV20-1.

Sequencing was carried out using blood. These receptors were obtained from a girl under 10 years old with multiple sclerosis.

The chain is built from TRBV5-1 and TRBJ2-1; 10 bases agree with TRBD2. The germline V gene encodes CDR1 SGHRS and CDR2 YFSETQ. The CDR3 totals 18 residues. J lost 10 bases, V lost 0 bases, and 16 bases had no gene match. Here the CDR3 DNA reads TGCGCCAGCAGCTTGGCCGGTTTCCCTAGCGGGGGCCCGGGGGAGCAGTTCTTC. Amino acid sequence: CASSLAGFPSGGPGEQFF. Full variable domain (remainder filled in from reference TRBV5-1 and TRBJ2-1): KAGVTQTPRYLIKTRGQQVTLSCSPISGHRSVSWYQQTPGQGLQFLFEYFSETQRNKGNFPGRFSGRQFSNSRSEMNVSTLELGDSALYLCASSLAGFPSGGPGEQFFGPGTRLTVL.

This rearrangement joins TRBV28 to TRBJ2-7, with a possible D match to TRBD1 (6 bases). Germline V CDR1 and CDR2: MDHEN, SYDVKM. The CDR3 runs 15 residues. V dropped 10 bases and J dropped 1 base, with 20 bases sitting between them. In DNA, the CDR3 is TGTGCCATCACCACCGGACAGCCCTTTTCCTACGAGCAGTACTTC. It is translated as CAITTGQPFSYEQYF. Together with reference TRBV28 and TRBJ2-7, the CDR3 gives the full variable domain: DVKVTQSSRYLVKRTGEKVFLECVQDMDHENMFWYRQDPGLGLRLIYFSYDVKMKEKGDIPEGYSVSREKKERFSLILESASTNQTSMYLCAITTGQPFSYEQYFGPGTRLTVT.

This clonotype was detected a few times. The chain couples TRBV6-6 to TRBJ1-2; D gene uncertain. This CDR3 is 11 amino acids long. Trimming removed 5 bases from V and 8 bases from J, with 9 bases in between. CDR1 is MNHNY and CDR2 is SVGAGI in the germline V gene (reference sequence). The CDR3 sequence: CASSLESGYTF. The CDR3, as DNA: TGTGCCAGCAGTCTCGAATCCGGCTACACCTTC.

The chain links TRBV7-2 to TRBJ2-3; 8 positions agree with TRBD2. Germline V gene data show CDR1 as SGHTA and CDR2 as FQGNSA. The ends lost 1 base at V and 1 base at J; junction bases unmatched: 4. The CDR3 is made up of 16 amino acids. This CDR3 is CASSLDSGEGTDTQYF. Here the CDR3 DNA reads TGTGCCAGCAGCTTAGATAGCGGGGAAGGCACAGATACGCAGTATTTT.

This chain uses TRBV20-1 with TRBJ2-3; 7 bases line up with TRBD1. The CDR3 length is 15 residues. From germline, CDR1 is DFQATT and CDR2 SNEGSKA (reference sequence). V gave up 5 bases and J gave up 6 bases; unmatched junction bases: 14. The CDR3 sequence is CSAQGELGSEDTQYF. The CDR3, as DNA: TGCAGTGCTCAGGGGGAACTAGGCTCGGAGGATACGCAGTATTTT.

This clonotype turned up a few times. The chain employs TRBV29-1 and TRBJ2-3, with no clear D. The V gene's germline CDR1 is SQVTM and CDR2 ANQGSEA. The CDR3 runs to 15 residues. Trimming took 6 bases from V and 0 from J, leaving 16 bases between them. DNA of the CDR3: TGCAGCGTGGGTTCGTACGACCCTAGCACAGATACGCAGTATTTT. Its protein product is CSVGSYDPSTDTQYF.

The V call is TRBV7-2, the J call TRBJ2-7; a possible D gene is TRBD2 (7 bases). Germline V CDR1 and CDR2: SGHTA, FQGNSA. V was cut by 4 bases and J by 4 bases, with 17 bases left in between. The CDR3 is 15 amino acids. CDR3 in amino acids: CASSSRGPPLYEQYF. The CDR3 nucleotides read TGTGCCAGCAGCTCGCGGGGGCCCCCCTTATACGAGCAGTACTTC. Based on the CDR3 plus reference TRBV7-2 and TRBJ2-7, the full variable domain is GAGVSQSPSNKVTEKGKDVELRCDPISGHTALYWYRQSLGQGLEFLIYFQGNSAPDKSGLPSDRFSAERTGGSVSTLTIQRTQQEDSAVYLCASSSRGPPLYEQYFGPGTRLTVT.

J is TRBJ2-3 and V is TRBV29-1; TRBD1 is a possible D gene (6 bases). The V and J ends lost 7 bases and 1 base respectively, with 12 bases between them. Germline V gene data show CDR1 as SQVTM and CDR2 as ANQGSEA. The CDR3 spans 13 residues. This chain's CDR3 is CSGNRAGTDTQYF. The CDR3 DNA sequence: TGCAGCGGCAACAGGGCCGGCACAGATACGCAGTATTTT.

This clonotype was counted between two and nine times. The genes are TRBV5-5 and TRBJ2-1, with 9 bases that match TRBD2. V lost 4 bases and J lost 10; bases outside the gene matches: 6. Looked up from germline, CDR1 is SGHKS and CDR2 is YYEKEE (reference sequence). This CDR3 comprises 13 residues. CDR3 sequence (DNA): TGTGCCAGCAGCCGGATAGCGGGAGTCGAGCAGTTCTTC. This codes for CASSRIAGVEQFF.

With regard to this clonotype: Sequence at one end of the junction differs from germline and may be a read error. V usage is TRBV12-3 or TRBV12-4 and J usage is TRBJ2-6; perhaps TRBD1 as D (6 bases). The CDR3 runs to 16 residues. Here the CDR3 reads CASSLDRRWGPNVLTF. Here the CDR3 DNA reads TGTGCCAGTAGTTTAGATCGTAGATGGGGGCCCAACGTCCTGACTTTC.

This chain's CDR3 is CSPTSGRANEQFF. CDR3 DNA: TGCAGTCCGACTAGCGGGCGGGCAAATGAGCAGTTCTTC. The rearrangement uses TRBV20-1 and TRBJ2-1, with 10 bases that match TRBD2. In germline, CDR1 is DFQATT, CDR2 SNEGSKA (reference sequence). This CDR3 comprises 13 residues. V was clipped by 8 bases and J by 7 bases; unmatched bases: 8.

The chain recombines TRBV20-1 with TRBJ2-1, with 9 bases matching TRBD2. Germline assignment: CDR1 DFQATT and CDR2 SNEGSKA (reference sequence). Unmatched junction bases numbered 4, after V lost 4 bases and J lost 0 bases. This CDR3 has 15 residues. The DNA of the CDR3 is TGCAGTGCTACCTTAGCGGGGGCCTCCTACAATGAGCAGTTCTTC. Translation gives CSATLAGASYNEQFF.

The J gene is TRBJ2-3, the V gene TRBV7-9; 9 bases are shared with TRBD2. Per the germline V gene, CDR1 is SEHNR and CDR2 is FQNEAQ (reference sequence). This CDR3 is 20 amino acids long. After removal of 5 bases from V and 4 bases from J, the junction contained 22 bases not matched to a gene. In DNA form, the CDR3 reads TGTGCCAGCAGCCTCTTTCTTGGCGGGGGGGCCGGAAATTTCGCAGATACGCAGTATTTT. Its translation is CASSLFLGGGAGNFADTQYF.

This chain connects TRBV5-1 to TRBJ2-1; D possibly corresponds to TRBD1 (6 bases). The V and J ends lost 0 bases and 9 bases respectively, with 13 bases between them. This CDR3 is 14 amino acids long. Germline lookup yields CDR1 SGHRS and CDR2 YFSETQ. CDR3 protein: CASSLGQAYGEQFF. In DNA form, the CDR3 reads TGCGCCAGCAGCTTGGGACAGGCCTATGGTGAGCAGTTCTTC.